The T cell receptor beta chain under discussion was sequenced for a study of blood T cell repertoires in COVID-19. Across the study: The analysed material was cDNA or gDNA that came from T cells, B-cell-depleted T cells, or PBMCs.

Trimming pared 1 base from V and 6 bases from J, leaving 14 bases between. The CDR3 spans 15 residues. Germline CDR1 is SGHKS and CDR2 is YYEKEE (reference sequence). In the source study's methods: From reference gene primer amplification, estimates of nucleated cell counts were derived. Assay: immunoSEQ multiplex PCR; the TCRdb copy retains only in-frame clones and omits some. The DNA gave D and trimming, while V, J and clone size come from that table. Here the sample spans some 100,000 clones, roughly 90% being singletons. The TCR originated in a human donor with active COVID-19. The donor label of this sample is uncertain. The source material was peripheral blood. The chain couples TRBV5-5 to TRBJ1-5; possibly TRBD1 for D (5 bases). The CDR3 bases are TGTGCCAGCAGCTTGTACGGGGGTTCAGGTCAGCCCCAGCATTTT. Translated: CASSLYGGSGQPQHF.